One and the same sample provided the 18 T cell receptor beta chains below, sequenced in a study of beta chain features in type 1 diabetes. Of the isolated RNA, all was reverse transcribed, and so the sequenced material was expressed TCRB transcripts. The method was immunoSEQ multiplex PCR; TCRdb's version includes in-frame clones alone and lacks a portion of them. The table lists about 340,000 clones, around 8% of them singletons, with 0.44% in the top ten. The sample consisted of central memory CD4+ T cells from blood. These receptor sequences come from a woman under 30 in good health.

This clone was recorded a few times. CDR3 DNA: TGTGCCAGCAGCTTACAGGGCCAAGGGAATTACGAGCAGTACTTC. This translates into CASSLQGQGNYEQYF. This sequence joins TRBV5-6 and TRBJ2-7; D perhaps matches TRBD1 (6 bases). The CDR3 is 15 amino acids. Germline V gene lookup returns CDR1 SGHDT and CDR2 YYEEEE. V was clipped by 2 bases and J by 4 bases, with 16 bases between them.

The J gene is TRBJ2-1, the V gene TRBV7-2; TRBD2 matches 11 bases. CDR3 length: 16 amino acids. The germline CDR1 and CDR2 sequences are SGHTA and FQGNSA. V shed 5 bases, J shed 4 bases, and the junction held 7 bases outside the gene matches. CDR3 loop: CASSPTGTSGYNEQFF. The DNA of the CDR3 is TGTGCCAGCAGCCCCACCGGGACTAGCGGTTACAATGAGCAGTTCTTC.

In this sample, this clone turned up a few times. The chain is built from TRBV7-8 and TRBJ2-2, with D perhaps matching TRBD1 (5 bases). The CDR3 has 16 amino acids. Deletions cut 3 bases from V and 2 bases from J, with 13 bases between. Germline-derived CDR1 and CDR2 are SGHVS and FQNEAQ. CDR3: CASSFRAWTNTGELFF. The CDR3 coding sequence is TGTGCCAGCAGCTTCAGGGCCTGGACCAACACCGGGGAGCTGTTTTTT.

The CDR3 loop is CASSLDLTEAFF. The CDR3 DNA reads as TGTGCCAGCAGCTTAGACCTCACTGAAGCTTTCTTT. This chain connects TRBV11-2 to TRBJ1-1, with D uncertain. The germline V gene encodes CDR1 SGHAT and CDR2 FQNNGV. Trimming pared 0 bases from V and 4 bases from J, leaving 3 bases between. This CDR3 region has 12 residues.

In this sample, this clone turned up a few times. The gene calls are TRBV7-8 and TRBJ2-3; D possibly corresponds to TRBD2 (6 bases). Germline V CDR1 and CDR2: SGHVS, FQNEAQ. This CDR3 has 14 residues. Trimming shortened V by 3 bases and J by 1 base, and 8 bases separated the two germline ends. CDR3 residues: CASSFGGGTDTQYF. The CDR3 nucleotides are TGTGCCAGCAGCTTCGGGGGTGGCACAGATACGCAGTATTTT. The entire variable domain, with the rest obtained from reference TRBV7-8 and TRBJ2-3, is as follows: GAGVSQSPRYKVAKRGQDVALRCDPISGHVSLFWYQQALGQGPEFLTYFQNEAQLDKSGLPSDRFFAERPEGSVSTLKIQRTQQEDSAVYLCASSFGGGTDTQYFGPGTRLTVL.

This chain joins TRBV7-9 and TRBJ2-7; D might be TRBD1 (5 bases). V was cut by 4 bases and J by 2 bases, with 15 bases left in between. Germline V CDR1 and CDR2: SEHNR, FQNEAQ (reference sequence). CDR3 length equals 15 residues. The CDR3 loop is CASSSTGIPPYEQYF. The CDR3 nucleotides are TGTGCCAGCAGCTCTACAGGAATTCCCCCCTACGAGCAGTACTTC.

In its sample, this clone was seen many times. In the same sample, other DNA sequences code for this CDR3. V and J are TRBV28 and TRBJ2-7; 7 bases match TRBD1. This CDR3 contains 12 residues. The J segment lost 3 bases and the V segment lost 6 bases, leaving 2 bases of the junction unmatched. Per germline, CDR1 MDHEN and CDR2 SYDVKM. The CDR3 coding sequence is TGTGCCAGCAGAGCAGGGGGCTACGAGCAGTACTTC. Translated: CASRAGGYEQYF.

This chain uses TRBV7-9 with TRBJ1-5; TRBD1 matches at 7 bases. Germline-derived CDR1 and CDR2 are SEHNR and FQNEAQ (reference sequence). Losses at the gene ends were 6 bases for V and 4 bases for J; bases not matched to a gene: 3. The CDR3 is 13 residues long. The DNA of the CDR3 is TGTGCCAGCAGTGGGACAGTAAATCAGCCCCAGCATTTT. Translation: CASSGTVNQPQHF.

The CDR3 loop reads CASEGGFSYEQYF. CDR3 in DNA: TGTGCCAGCGAAGGGGGCTTCTCCTACGAGCAGTACTTC. V and J are TRBV28 and TRBJ2-7; the match to TRBD1 covers 7 bases. V lost 8 bases to trimming and J lost 0 bases; unmatched junction nucleotides: 4. This CDR3 has 13 amino acids. Germline V gives CDR1 MDHEN, CDR2 SYDVKM.

V is TRBV5-6 and J is TRBJ1-1; no reliable D call. Between the trimmed V and J ends, which lost 3 bases and 1 base, there was a span of 7 bases. The CDR3 is made up of 13 amino acids. From germline, CDR1 is SGHDT and CDR2 YYEEEE. Written as DNA, the CDR3 is TGTGCCAGCAGCTCTCATCAGAACACTGAAGCTTTCTTT. Amino acid sequence: CASSSHQNTEAFF. Using reference TRBV5-6 and TRBJ1-1 for the parts outside the CDR3, the full variable domain is DAGVTQSPTHLIKTRGQQVTLRCSPKSGHDTVSWYQQALGQGPQFIFQYYEEEERQRGNFPDRFSGHQFPNYSSELNVNALLLGDSALYLCASSSHQNTEAFFGQGTRLTVV.

In this sample, this clone turned up a few times. The gene calls are TRBV5-1 and TRBJ2-3; D is unclear. CDR1 SGHRS and CDR2 YFSETQ come from the germline V gene. The CDR3 is 16 residues long. V shed 0 bases and J shed 1 base, with 12 bases lying between them. The CDR3 DNA follows: TGCGCCAGCAGCTTGGACAGAGCACCGGGCACAGATACGCAGTATTTT. Protein: CASSLDRAPGTDTQYF.

The chain is built from TRBV5-4 and TRBJ2-3; 7 bases fit TRBD2. The CDR3 length is 15 residues. Germline V CDR1 and CDR2: SGHNT, YYREEE (reference sequence). Trimming cost V 1 base and J 4 bases; bases outside gene matches: 6. The CDR3 loop reads CASSLRSGRADTQYF. Written as DNA, the CDR3 is TGTGCCAGCAGCTTGAGGTCAGGGAGGGCAGATACGCAGTATTTT.

The table lists this clone with a few counts. V gene TRBV5-4 combines with J gene TRBJ2-7, with TRBD1 matching over 8 bases. The CDR3 runs 12 residues. J lost 9 bases, V lost 3 bases, and 5 bases had no gene match. Germline V lookup: CDR1 SGHNT, CDR2 YYREEE (reference sequence). The CDR3 sequence is CASSWPGQGQYF. CDR3 bases: TGTGCCAGCAGCTGGCCCGGACAGGGGCAGTACTTC.

This clone was seen only a few times. The gene calls are TRBV19 and TRBJ2-5, with D unresolved. Trimming left V 3 bases short and J 9 bases short, with 14 bases between. CDR1 is LNHDA, CDR2 SQIVND, per germline (reference sequence). The CDR3 length is 13 residues. CDR3 protein: CASSIQAGGAQYF. CDR3 DNA sequence: TGTGCCAGTAGTATCCAGGCCGGTGGGGCCCAGTACTTC.

There are a few counts of this clone. CDR3 sequence reads: CASSLDGTGVNEQFF. The CDR3 coding sequence is TGTGCCAGCAGCTTAGACGGGACAGGTGTCAATGAGCAGTTCTTC. The J gene is TRBJ2-1, the V gene TRBV11-1; 8 positions agree with TRBD1. Germline trimming cut 1 base from V and 6 bases from J; bases unmatched to any gene: 5. Germline CDR1 is SGHAT and CDR2 is FQDESV (reference sequence). This CDR3 has 15 amino acids.

This clone was picked up a small number of times. The V and J genes are TRBV2 and TRBJ1-5; no clear D. The CDR3 covers 15 residues. Trimming removed 3 bases at V and 0 bases at J, with 9 bases between. Germline V CDR1 and CDR2: SNHLY, FYNNEI. The CDR3 is CASSDGVYSNQPQHF. For the CDR3, the DNA is TGTGCCAGCAGTGACGGAGTTTATAGCAATCAGCCCCAGCATTTT.

This chain uses TRBV5-6 with TRBJ1-1, with 10 bases aligning to TRBD1. CDR3 length equals 13 residues. Trimming took 3 bases from V and 6 from J; bases not matched to a gene: 2. The germline CDR1 and CDR2 sequences are SGHDT and YYEEEE. The CDR3 DNA reads TGTGCCAGCAGCTGGGACAGGGGCGCTGAAGCTTTCTTT. This codes for CASSWDRGAEAFF. Full variable domain (outside the CDR3, taken from reference TRBV5-6 and TRBJ1-1): DAGVTQSPTHLIKTRGQQVTLRCSPKSGHDTVSWYQQALGQGPQFIFQYYEEEERQRGNFPDRFSGHQFPNYSSELNVNALLLGDSALYLCASSWDRGAEAFFGQGTRLTVV.

In this sample, this clone turned up many times. The rearrangement uses TRBV5-4 and TRBJ2-3; TRBD1 aligns across 7 bases. The length of the CDR3 is 13 residues. Germline assignment: CDR1 SGHNT and CDR2 YYREEE (reference sequence). V lost 5 bases to trimming and J lost 4 bases; unmatched junction nucleotides: 4. The CDR3 DNA sequence: TGTGCCAGCAGAGTTACAGGGGCAGATACGCAGTATTTT. Translated: CASRVTGADTQYF. The whole variable domain, filled in from reference TRBV5-4 and TRBJ2-3, reads ETGVTQSPTHLIKTRGQQVTLRCSSQSGHNTVSWYQQALGQGPQFIFQYYREEENGRGNFPPRFSGLQFPNYSSELNVNALELDDSALYLCASRVTGADTQYFGPGTRLTVL.